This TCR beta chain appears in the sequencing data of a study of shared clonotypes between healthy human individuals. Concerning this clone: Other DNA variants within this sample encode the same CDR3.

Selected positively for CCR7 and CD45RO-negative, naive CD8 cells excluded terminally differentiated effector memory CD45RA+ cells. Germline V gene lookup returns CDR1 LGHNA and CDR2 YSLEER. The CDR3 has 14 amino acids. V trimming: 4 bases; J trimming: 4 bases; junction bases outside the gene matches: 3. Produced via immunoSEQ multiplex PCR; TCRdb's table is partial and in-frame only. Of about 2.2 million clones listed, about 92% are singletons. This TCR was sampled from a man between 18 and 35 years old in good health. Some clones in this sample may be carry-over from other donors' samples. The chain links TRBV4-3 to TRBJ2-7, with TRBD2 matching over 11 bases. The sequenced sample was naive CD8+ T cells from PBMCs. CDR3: CASSPGTSGYEQYF. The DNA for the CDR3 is TGCGCCAGCAGCCCAGGGACTAGCGGATACGAGCAGTACTTC.